This paragraph reports one TCR beta chain. This CDR3 is built from 16 residues. Germline CDR1 reads MDHEN; CDR2 reads SYDVKM. V shed 6 bases and J 2 bases; nucleotides not matched to a gene: 6. This entry belongs to a study of blood T cell repertoires in COVID-19. Turning to the study itself: Acute and convalescent COVID-19 specimens originated in the United States, Italy and Spain. The cDNA or gDNA used as material had been derived from T cells, B-cell-depleted T cells, or PBMCs.

In the authors' workflow: By means of reference gene primer amplification, nucleated cell counts were estimated. The protocol was immunoSEQ multiplex PCR, while the TCRdb copy is restricted to in-frame clones and leaves out a portion. V, J and clone size derive from that table, while D and trimming were established from the DNA sequence. This table holds hundreds of thousands of clones, more than 80% found once. The origin of this receptor is a woman aged 25-40 years with active or convalescent COVID-19. The gene calls are TRBV28 and TRBJ1-5; 11 positions match TRBD1. The sample taken for sequencing was peripheral blood. The CDR3 coding sequence is TGTGCCAGCAGACCGGACAGGGGGCGAGGCAATCAGCCCCAGCATTTT. Protein sequence: CASRPDRGRGNQPQHF.